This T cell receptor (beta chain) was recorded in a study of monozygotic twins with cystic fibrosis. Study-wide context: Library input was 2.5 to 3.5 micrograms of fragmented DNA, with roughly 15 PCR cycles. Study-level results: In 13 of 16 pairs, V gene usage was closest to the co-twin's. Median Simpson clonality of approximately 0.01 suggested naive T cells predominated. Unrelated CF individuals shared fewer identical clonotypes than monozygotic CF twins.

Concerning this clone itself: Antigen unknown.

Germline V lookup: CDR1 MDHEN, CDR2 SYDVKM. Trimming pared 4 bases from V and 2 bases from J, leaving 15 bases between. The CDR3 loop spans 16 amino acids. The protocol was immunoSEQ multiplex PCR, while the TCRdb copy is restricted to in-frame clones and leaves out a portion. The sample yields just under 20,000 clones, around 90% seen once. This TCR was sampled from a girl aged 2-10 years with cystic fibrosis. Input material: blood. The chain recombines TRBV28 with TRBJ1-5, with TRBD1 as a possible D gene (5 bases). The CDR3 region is CASSSPPGFGNQPQHF. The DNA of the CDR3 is TGTGCCAGCAGTTCCCCGCCAGGGTTCGGCAATCAGCCCCAGCATTTT.